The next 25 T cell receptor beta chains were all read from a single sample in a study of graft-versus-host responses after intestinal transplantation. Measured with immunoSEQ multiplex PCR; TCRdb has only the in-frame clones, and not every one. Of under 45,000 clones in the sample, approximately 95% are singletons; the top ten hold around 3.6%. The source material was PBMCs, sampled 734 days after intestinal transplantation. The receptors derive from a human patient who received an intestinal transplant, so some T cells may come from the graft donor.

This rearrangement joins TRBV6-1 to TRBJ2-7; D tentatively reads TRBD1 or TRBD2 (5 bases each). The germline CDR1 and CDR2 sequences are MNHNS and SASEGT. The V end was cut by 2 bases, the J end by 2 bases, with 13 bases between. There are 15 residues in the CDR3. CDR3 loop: CASSERDPSTYEQYF. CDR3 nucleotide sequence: TGTGCCAGCAGTGAAAGGGACCCTAGCACCTACGAGCAGTACTTC.

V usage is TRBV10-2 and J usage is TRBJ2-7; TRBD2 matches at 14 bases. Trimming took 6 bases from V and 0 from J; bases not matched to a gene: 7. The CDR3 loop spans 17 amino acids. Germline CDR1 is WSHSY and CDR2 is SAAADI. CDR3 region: CASRKGLAGASSYEQYF. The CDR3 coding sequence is TGCGCCAGCAGAAAGGGACTAGCGGGGGCCAGCTCCTACGAGCAGTACTTC.

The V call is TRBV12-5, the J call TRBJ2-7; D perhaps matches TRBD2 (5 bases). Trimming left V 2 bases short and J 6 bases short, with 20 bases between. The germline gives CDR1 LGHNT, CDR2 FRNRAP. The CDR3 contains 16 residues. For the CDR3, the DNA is TGTGCTAGTGGTTTGTCCCGCCGAAGAGGGTCGGGCGAGCAGTACTTC. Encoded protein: CASGLSRRRGSGEQYF.

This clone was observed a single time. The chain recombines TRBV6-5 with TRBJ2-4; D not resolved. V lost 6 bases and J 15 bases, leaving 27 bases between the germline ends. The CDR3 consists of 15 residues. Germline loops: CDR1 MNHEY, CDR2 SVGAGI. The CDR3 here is CASSHLINWCSPGYF. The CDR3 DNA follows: TGTGCCAGCAGCCACCTTATTAATTGGTGCTCCCCCGGGTACTTC.

The CDR3 coding sequence is TGTGCCAGCAGTTACTCGAAGGCGGGGTGGGAGACCCAGTACTTC. Its protein product is CASSYSKAGWETQYF. J is TRBJ2-5 and V is TRBV6-5, with TRBD2 as a possible D gene (6 bases). Trimming left V 0 bases short and J 5 bases short, with 13 bases between. Germline lookup yields CDR1 MNHEY and CDR2 SVGAGI. The CDR3 is 15 residues long.

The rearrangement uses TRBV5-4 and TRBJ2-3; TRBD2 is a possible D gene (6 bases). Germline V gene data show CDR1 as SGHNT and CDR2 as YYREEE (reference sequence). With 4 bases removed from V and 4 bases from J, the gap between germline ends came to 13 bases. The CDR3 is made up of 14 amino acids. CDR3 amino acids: CASSRRGEADTQYF. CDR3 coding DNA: TGTGCCAGCAGCCGGAGGGGAGAGGCAGATACGCAGTATTTT.

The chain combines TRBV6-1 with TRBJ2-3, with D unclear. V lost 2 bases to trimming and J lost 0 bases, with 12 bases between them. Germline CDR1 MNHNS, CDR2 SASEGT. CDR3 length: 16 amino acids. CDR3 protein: CASSELKGFSTDTQYF. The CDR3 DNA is TGTGCCAGCAGTGAATTGAAGGGATTTAGCACAGATACGCAGTATTTT.

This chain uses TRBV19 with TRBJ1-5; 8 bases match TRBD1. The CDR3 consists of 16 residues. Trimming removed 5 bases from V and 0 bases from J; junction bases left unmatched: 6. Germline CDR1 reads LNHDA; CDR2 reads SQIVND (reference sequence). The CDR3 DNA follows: TGTGCCAGTAGTGAGGACAGGGTCTATAGCAATCAGCCCCAGCATTTT. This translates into CASSEDRVYSNQPQHF.

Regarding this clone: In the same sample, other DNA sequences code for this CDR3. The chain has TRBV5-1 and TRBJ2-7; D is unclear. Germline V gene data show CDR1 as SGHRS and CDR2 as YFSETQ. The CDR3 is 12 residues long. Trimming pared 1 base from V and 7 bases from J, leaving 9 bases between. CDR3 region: CASSLTGREQYF. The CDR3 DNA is TGCGCCAGCAGCTTGACGGGTCGGGAGCAGTACTTC.

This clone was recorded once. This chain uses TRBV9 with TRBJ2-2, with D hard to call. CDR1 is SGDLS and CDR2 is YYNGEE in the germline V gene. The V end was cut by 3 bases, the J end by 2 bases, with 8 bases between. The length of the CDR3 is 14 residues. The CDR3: CASSARVNTGELFF. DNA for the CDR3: TGTGCCAGCAGCGCCCGGGTAAACACCGGGGAGCTGTTTTTT. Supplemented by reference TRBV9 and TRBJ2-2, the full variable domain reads DSGVTQTPKHLITATGQRVTLRCSPRSGDLSVYWYQQSLDQGLQFLIQYYNGEERAKGNILERFSAQQFPDLHSELNLSSLELGDSALYFCASSARVNTGELFFGEGSRLTVL.

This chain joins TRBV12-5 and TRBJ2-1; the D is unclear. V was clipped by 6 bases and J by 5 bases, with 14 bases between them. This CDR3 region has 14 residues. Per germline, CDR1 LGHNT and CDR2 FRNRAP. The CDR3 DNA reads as TGTGCTAGTGGCCTATTTATGCCCCACAATGAGCAGTTCTTC. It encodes CASGLFMPHNEQFF.

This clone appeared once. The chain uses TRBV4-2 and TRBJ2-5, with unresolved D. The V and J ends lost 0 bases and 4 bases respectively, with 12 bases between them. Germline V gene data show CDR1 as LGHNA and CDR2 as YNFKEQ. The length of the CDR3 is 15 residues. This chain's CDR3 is CASSQEIPGTETQYF. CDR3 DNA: TGTGCCAGCAGCCAAGAGATTCCGGGTACAGAGACCCAGTACTTC.

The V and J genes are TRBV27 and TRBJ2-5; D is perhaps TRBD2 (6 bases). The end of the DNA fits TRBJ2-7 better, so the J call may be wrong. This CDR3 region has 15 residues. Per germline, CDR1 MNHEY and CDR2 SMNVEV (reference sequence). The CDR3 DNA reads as TGTGCCAGCAGAATAGGCGGGGCTGGGCTCTACGAGCAGTACTTC. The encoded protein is CASRIGGAGLYEQYF.

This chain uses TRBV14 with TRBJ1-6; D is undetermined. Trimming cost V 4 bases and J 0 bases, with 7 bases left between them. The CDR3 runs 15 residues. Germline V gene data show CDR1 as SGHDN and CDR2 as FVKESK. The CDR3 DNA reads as TGTGCCAGCAGCCTCCAAGGCTCCTATAATTCACCCCTCCACTTT. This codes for CASSLQGSYNSPLHF. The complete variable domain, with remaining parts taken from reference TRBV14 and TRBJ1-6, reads EAGVTQFPSHSVIEKGQTVTLRCDPISGHDNLYWYRRVMGKEIKFLLHFVKESKQDESGMPNNRFLAERTGGTYSTLKVQPAELEDSGVYFCASSLQGSYNSPLHFGNGTRLTVT.

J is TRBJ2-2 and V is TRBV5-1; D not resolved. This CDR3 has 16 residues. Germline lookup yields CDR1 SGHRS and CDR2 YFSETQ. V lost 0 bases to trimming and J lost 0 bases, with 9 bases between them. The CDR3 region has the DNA TGCGCCAGCAGCTTGGCCACGACCGCGAACACCGGGGAGCTGTTTTTT. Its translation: CASSLATTANTGELFF.

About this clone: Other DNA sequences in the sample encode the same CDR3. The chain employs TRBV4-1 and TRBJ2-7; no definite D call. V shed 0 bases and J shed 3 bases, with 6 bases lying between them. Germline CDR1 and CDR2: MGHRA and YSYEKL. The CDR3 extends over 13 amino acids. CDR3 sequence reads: CASSQDLGYEQYF. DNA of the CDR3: TGCGCCAGCAGCCAAGATCTCGGCTACGAGCAGTACTTC.

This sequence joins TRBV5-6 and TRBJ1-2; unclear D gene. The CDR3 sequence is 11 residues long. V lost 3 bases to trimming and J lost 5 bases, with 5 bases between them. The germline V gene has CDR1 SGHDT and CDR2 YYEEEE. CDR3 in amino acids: CASSSWYGYTF. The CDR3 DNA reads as TGTGCCAGCAGCTCGTGGTATGGCTACACCTTC.

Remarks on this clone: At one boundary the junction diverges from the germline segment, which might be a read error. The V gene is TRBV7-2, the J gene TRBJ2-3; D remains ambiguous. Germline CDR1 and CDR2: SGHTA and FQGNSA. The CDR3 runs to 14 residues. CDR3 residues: CASNLGPLTDTQYF. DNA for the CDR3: TGTGCCAGCAACTTAGGACCACTCACAGATACGCAGTATTTT.

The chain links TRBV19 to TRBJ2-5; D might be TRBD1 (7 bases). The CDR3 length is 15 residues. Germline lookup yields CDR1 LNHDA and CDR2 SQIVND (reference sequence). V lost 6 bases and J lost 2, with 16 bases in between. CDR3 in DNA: TGTGCCAGTAGAACCGGGTCAGGGGGGCAAGAGACCCAGTACTTC. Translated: CASRTGSGGQETQYF.

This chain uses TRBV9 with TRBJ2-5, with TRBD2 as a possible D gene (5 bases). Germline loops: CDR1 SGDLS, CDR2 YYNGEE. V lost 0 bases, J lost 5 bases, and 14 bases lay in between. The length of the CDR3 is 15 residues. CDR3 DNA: TGTGCCAGCAGCGTAGTCGGCGCCCGCGGGGAGACCCAGTACTTC. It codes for CASSVVGARGETQYF.

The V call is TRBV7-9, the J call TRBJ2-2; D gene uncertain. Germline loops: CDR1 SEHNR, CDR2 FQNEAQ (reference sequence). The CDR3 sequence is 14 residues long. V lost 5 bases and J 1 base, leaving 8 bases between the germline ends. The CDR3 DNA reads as TGTGCCAGCAGCGCCTCAGAGAACACCGGGGAGCTGTTTTTT. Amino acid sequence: CASSASENTGELFF.

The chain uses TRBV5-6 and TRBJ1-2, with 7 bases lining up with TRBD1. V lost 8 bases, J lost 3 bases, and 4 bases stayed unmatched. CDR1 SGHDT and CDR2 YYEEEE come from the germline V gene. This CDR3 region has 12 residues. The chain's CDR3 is CASADRDYGYTF. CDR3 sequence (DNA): TGTGCCAGTGCTGACAGGGACTATGGCTACACCTTC. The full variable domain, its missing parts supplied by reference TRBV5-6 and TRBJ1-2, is DAGVTQSPTHLIKTRGQQVTLRCSPKSGHDTVSWYQQALGQGPQFIFQYYEEEERQRGNFPDRFSGHQFPNYSSELNVNALLLGDSALYLCASADRDYGYTFGSGTRLTVV.

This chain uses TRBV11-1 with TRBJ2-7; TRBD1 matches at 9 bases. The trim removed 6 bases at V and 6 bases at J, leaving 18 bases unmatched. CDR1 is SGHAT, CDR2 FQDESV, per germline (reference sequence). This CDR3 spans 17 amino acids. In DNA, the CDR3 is TGTGCCAGCAGTAGTAATAACGGACAGGGGCTGATGGCCGAGCAGTACTTC. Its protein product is CASSSNNGQGLMAEQYF.

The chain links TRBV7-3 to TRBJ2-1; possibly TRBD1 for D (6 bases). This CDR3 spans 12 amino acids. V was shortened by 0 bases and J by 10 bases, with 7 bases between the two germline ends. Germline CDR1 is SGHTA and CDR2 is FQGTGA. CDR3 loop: CASSLTQGEQFF. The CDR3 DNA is TGTGCCAGCAGCTTAACCCAGGGGGAGCAGTTCTTC.

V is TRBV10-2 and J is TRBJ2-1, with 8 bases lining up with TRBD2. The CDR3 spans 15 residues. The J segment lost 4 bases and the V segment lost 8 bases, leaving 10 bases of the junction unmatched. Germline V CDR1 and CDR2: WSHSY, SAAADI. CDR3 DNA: TGCGCCAGCGGCGTAGCGGGACCTAGGTACAATGAGCAGTTCTTC. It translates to CASGVAGPRYNEQFF.